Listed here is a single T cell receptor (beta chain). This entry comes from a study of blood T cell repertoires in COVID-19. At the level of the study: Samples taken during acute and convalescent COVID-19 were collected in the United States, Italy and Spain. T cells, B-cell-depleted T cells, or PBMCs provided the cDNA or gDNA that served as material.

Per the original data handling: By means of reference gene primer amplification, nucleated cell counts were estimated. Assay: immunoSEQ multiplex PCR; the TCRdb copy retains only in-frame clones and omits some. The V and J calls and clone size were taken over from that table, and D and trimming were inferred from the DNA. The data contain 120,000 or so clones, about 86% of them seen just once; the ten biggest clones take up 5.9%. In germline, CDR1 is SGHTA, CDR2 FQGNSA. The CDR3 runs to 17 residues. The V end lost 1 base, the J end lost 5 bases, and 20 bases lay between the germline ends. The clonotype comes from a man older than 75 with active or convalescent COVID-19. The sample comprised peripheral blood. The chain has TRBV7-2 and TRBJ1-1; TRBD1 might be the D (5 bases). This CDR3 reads CASSLVFGKGAFTEAFF. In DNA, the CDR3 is TGTGCCAGCAGCTTAGTATTTGGGAAAGGGGCCTTTACTGAAGCTTTCTTT.